A single sample is the source of the 14 T cell receptor beta chains below, sequenced in a study of shared clonotypes between healthy human individuals. The assay was immunoSEQ multiplex PCR, and TCRdb's table has in-frame clones only and misses some. The sample records roughly 650,000 clones, 95% to 97% being singletons. Naive CD8 cells lacked CD45RO and underwent positive selection for CCR7, leaving out terminally differentiated effector memory CD45RA+ cells. Sequencing was done on a sample of naive CD8+ T cells sorted from blood. These receptors all stem from a woman aged 30 to 39 in good health.

The chain has TRBV29-1 and TRBJ2-5, with 9 bases fitting TRBD2. Near its end, the DNA agrees better with TRBJ2-7, so the J call may be wrong. CDR1 and CDR2 from the germline V gene are SQVTM and ANQGSEA. This CDR3 has 14 amino acids. The chain's CDR3 is CSVETSGRGNEQYF. CDR3 in DNA: TGCAGCGTTGAAACTAGCGGGCGAGGGAACGAGCAGTACTTC.

J is TRBJ1-2 and V is TRBV7-2, with no clear D. The germline gives CDR1 SGHTA, CDR2 FQGNSA. V shed 1 base and J shed 4 bases, with 4 bases lying between them. The CDR3 covers 12 residues. The CDR3: CASSLGSYGYTF. CDR3 nucleotide sequence: TGTGCCAGCAGCTTAGGGTCCTATGGCTACACCTTC.

V and J are TRBV28 and TRBJ1-1, with D possibly TRBD1 on 5 matching bases. CDR1 MDHEN and CDR2 SYDVKM come from the germline V gene. V was cut by 4 bases and J by 4 bases, with 10 bases left in between. This CDR3 is built from 13 residues. The CDR3 loop is CASSYWQGTEAFF. The CDR3 DNA reads TGTGCCAGCAGTTATTGGCAGGGCACTGAAGCTTTCTTT.

This clone was seen a single time. The J gene is TRBJ2-2, the V gene TRBV7-8, with TRBD1 identical over 8 bases. Germline V gives CDR1 SGHVS, CDR2 FQNEAQ. The CDR3 sequence is 15 residues long. Trimming took 5 bases from V and 3 from J; bases not matched to a gene: 5. The CDR3 reads CASSPRTGHTGELFF. CDR3 in DNA: TGTGCCAGCAGCCCTAGGACAGGGCACACCGGGGAGCTGTTTTTT.

This chain links TRBV19 with TRBJ2-7; 7 bases are a match to TRBD2. CDR3 size: 16 residues. V lost 11 bases to trimming and J lost 3 bases; unmatched junction nucleotides: 19. Germline CDR1 is LNHDA and CDR2 is SQIVND (reference sequence). DNA of the CDR3: TGTGCCGGGAGGGATTCTCGCGGGAGTCGTTACTACGAGCAGTACTTC. Its translation: CAGRDSRGSRYYEQYF.

This chain joins TRBV5-6 and TRBJ1-5; 8 bases align to TRBD1. The CDR3 is 16 amino acids. Germline V gene data show CDR1 as SGHDT and CDR2 as YYEEEE. Trimming at V came to 3 bases and at J to 3 bases, leaving 8 bases not matched to a gene. The CDR3 nucleotides read TGTGCCAGCAGCTCCACAGGGGGTTCGGACAATCAGCCCCAGCATTTT. This sequence encodes CASSSTGGSDNQPQHF.

The CDR3 nucleotides are TGTGCCAGCAGTTCCTCGTCTAGTAAGAAAGGGGAGCTGTTTTTT. This translates into CASSSSSSKKGELFF. The chain uses TRBV27 and TRBJ2-2; D is undetermined. CDR3 length equals 15 residues. Germline CDR1 MNHEY, CDR2 SMNVEV (reference sequence). Trimming removed 4 bases at V and 8 bases at J, with 17 bases between.

This rearrangement joins TRBV27 to TRBJ1-3, with 7 bases fitting TRBD1. The length of the CDR3 is 15 residues. Unmatched junction bases numbered 6, after V lost 6 bases and J lost 1 base. Germline V gives CDR1 MNHEY, CDR2 SMNVEV (reference sequence). The CDR3 loop reads CASSSGGRSGNTIYF. DNA of the CDR3: TGTGCCAGCAGCTCAGGGGGAAGATCTGGAAACACCATATATTTT.

The chain couples TRBV27 to TRBJ1-3; TRBD1 is a possible D gene (5 bases). Germline assignment: CDR1 MNHEY and CDR2 SMNVEV (reference sequence). V was cut by 2 bases and J by 2 bases, with 16 bases left in between. The CDR3 loop spans 17 amino acids. Here the CDR3 DNA reads TGTGCCAGCAGTTTAAGGCCTGGCAGGGAGGCTGGAAACACCATATATTTT. This encodes CASSLRPGREAGNTIYF.

On this clone itself: Distinct nucleotide sequences in the sample also encode this CDR3. The chain recombines TRBV30 with TRBJ2-1; D is ambiguous. Trimming took 0 bases from V and 7 from J, leaving 4 bases between them. Germline assignment: CDR1 GTSNPN and CDR2 SVGIG (reference sequence). This CDR3 is 11 amino acids long. CDR3 nucleotides: TGTGCCTGGAGTGTGGGGAATGAGCAGTTCTTC. It is translated as CAWSVGNEQFF.

This chain uses TRBV2 with TRBJ1-1; 9 bases line up with TRBD1. CDR1 is SNHLY, CDR2 FYNNEI, per germline. Trimming took 7 bases from V and 0 from J; bases not matched to a gene: 6. The CDR3 has 15 amino acids. The CDR3 protein is CASTLRTGVNTEAFF. Written as DNA, the CDR3 is TGTGCCAGCACCCTACGGACAGGGGTGAACACTGAAGCTTTCTTT.

V gene TRBV4-1 combines with J gene TRBJ1-4; TRBD1 aligns across 10 bases. Germline trimming cut 4 bases from V and 6 bases from J; bases unmatched to any gene: 11. This CDR3 has 17 residues. Germline CDR1 MGHRA, CDR2 YSYEKL. CDR3 nucleotide sequence: TGCGCCAGCAGCCGCGGGACAGGGGTTTCGTTCGATGAAAAACTGTTTTTT. Its translation is CASSRGTGVSFDEKLFF.

The chain has TRBV6-1 and TRBJ2-2, with D hard to call. The V end was cut by 5 bases, the J end by 1 base, with 11 bases between. Germline CDR1 is MNHNS and CDR2 is SASEGT. The CDR3 spans 15 residues. The CDR3 DNA follows: TGTGCCAGCAGTACCAGCCCGATGAACACCGGGGAGCTGTTTTTT. Translation gives CASSTSPMNTGELFF.

The rearrangement joins TRBV13 to TRBJ1-3; no reliable D call. CDR3 length equals 12 residues. Trimming shortened V by 4 bases and J by 5 bases, and 6 bases separated the two germline ends. The germline gives CDR1 PRHDT, CDR2 FYEKMQ (reference sequence). This CDR3 is CASSSSRNTIYF. CDR3 DNA: TGTGCCAGCAGCTCTTCGCGAAACACCATATATTTT.